This TCR beta chain was obtained from a study of technical replicates of blood from a handful of donors. CDR1 is KGHSH, CDR2 LQKENI, per germline. There are 14 residues in the CDR3. The V and J ends lost 0 bases and 1 base respectively, with 6 bases between them. Produced via immunoSEQ multiplex PCR; TCRdb's table is partial and in-frame only. The sample includes under 55,000 clones, about 96% of them seen just once. The specimen was T cells isolated from PBMCs. The source of this sequence is a human donor in good health. V is TRBV18 and J is TRBJ2-5; no clear D. CDR3 in amino acids: CASSPPNFQETQYF. The CDR3 DNA follows: TGTGCCAGCTCACCACCGAACTTCCAAGAGACCCAGTACTTC.